Following are 4 T cell receptor beta chains from one sample sequenced in a study of PD-L1 blockade in urothelial cancer. Documented time point: pretreatment peripheral blood. TCRdb's copy holds only in-frame clones and misses some; the assay was immunoSEQ multiplex PCR. This table has tens of thousands of clones, roughly 89% appearing once. This material consisted of PBMCs, taken around atezolizumab (anti-PD-L1) treatment. Receptors were obtained from a man aged 55 to 70 with urothelial cancer.

V and J are TRBV19 and TRBJ2-7, with D possibly TRBD2 on 5 matching bases. The germline CDR1 and CDR2 sequences are LNHDA and SQIVND (reference sequence). The V and J ends lost 3 bases and 2 bases respectively, with 11 bases between them. The CDR3 has 14 amino acids. The CDR3 loop reads CASSISGSAYEQYF. The CDR3 nucleotides are TGTGCCAGTAGTATCTCGGGATCGGCCTACGAGCAGTACTTC.

This clone occurred a few times. The rearrangement links TRBV7-9 to TRBJ2-7; a possible D gene is TRBD1 (6 bases). This CDR3 contains 12 residues. CDR1 and CDR2 (germline): SEHNR, FQNEAQ (reference sequence). V lost 5 bases to trimming and J lost 6 bases, with 11 bases between them. Here the CDR3 reads CASSTTGIEQYF. In DNA, the CDR3 is TGTGCCAGCAGCACAACAGGGATCGAGCAGTACTTC.

The rearrangement links TRBV5-1 to TRBJ1-2, with TRBD1 identical over 8 bases. CDR3 length equals 13 residues. Germline V CDR1 and CDR2: SGHRS, YFSETQ. Trimming cost V 4 bases and J 4 bases; bases outside gene matches: 3. The CDR3 reads CASSTGQGYGYTF. CDR3 sequence (DNA): TGCGCCAGCAGCACCGGACAGGGCTATGGCTACACCTTC.

The chain is built from TRBV19 and TRBJ2-2, with TRBD2 matching 10 bases. The CDR3 totals 16 residues. V shed 6 bases, J shed 4 bases, and the junction held 8 bases outside the gene matches. Per the germline V gene, CDR1 is LNHDA and CDR2 is SQIVND (reference sequence). CDR3 sequence: CASRYLSGRGTGELFF. Written as DNA, the CDR3 is TGTGCCAGTAGATACTTAAGCGGGAGGGGCACCGGGGAGCTGTTTTTT.